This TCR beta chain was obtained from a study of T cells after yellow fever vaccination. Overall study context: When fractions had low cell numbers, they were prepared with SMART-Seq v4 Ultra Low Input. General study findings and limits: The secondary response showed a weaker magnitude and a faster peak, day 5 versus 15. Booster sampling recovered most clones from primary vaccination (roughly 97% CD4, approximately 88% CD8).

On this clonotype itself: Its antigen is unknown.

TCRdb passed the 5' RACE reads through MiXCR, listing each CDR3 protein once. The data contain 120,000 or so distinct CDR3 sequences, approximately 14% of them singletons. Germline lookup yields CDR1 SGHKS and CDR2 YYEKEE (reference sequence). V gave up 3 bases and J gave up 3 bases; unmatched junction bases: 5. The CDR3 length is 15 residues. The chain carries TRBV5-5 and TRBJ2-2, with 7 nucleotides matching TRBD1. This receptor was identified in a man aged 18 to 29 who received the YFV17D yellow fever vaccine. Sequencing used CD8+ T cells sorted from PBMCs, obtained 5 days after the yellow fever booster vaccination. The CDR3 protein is CASSWWTGYTGELFF. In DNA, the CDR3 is TGTGCCAGCAGCTGGTGGACAGGTTACACCGGGGAGCTGTTTTTT.